This entry concerns a single T cell receptor beta chain. All trial patients relapsed after autologous stem cell transplantation. The entry originates in a study of PD-1 blockade in classical Hodgkin lymphoma. Sequenced by immunoSEQ multiplex PCR; TCRdb stores in-frame clones only, minus some. The top ten hold about 16% of the sample, which has tens of thousands of clones, 76% seen once. Germline V gives CDR1 KGHSH, CDR2 LQKENI. Trimming stripped 3 bases from V and 3 bases from J, with 14 bases between. The CDR3 is 15 residues long. The receptor was isolated from a human donor with classical Hodgkin lymphoma. Sample: peripheral blood mononuclear cells (PBMCs), taken before the second cycle of nivolumab. The rearrangement uses TRBV18 and TRBJ1-2; D perhaps matches TRBD1 (6 bases). The CDR3 loop reads CASSPQQGGYYGYTF. The CDR3 DNA reads as TGTGCCAGCTCACCCCAACAGGGAGGGTACTATGGCTACACCTTC.